The rows below give T cell receptor beta chains drawn from one sample of a study of T-cell memory formation after mild COVID-19. TCRdb ran MiXCR on the 5' RACE reads and lists one entry per CDR3 protein. The table shows roughly 400,000 distinct CDR3 sequences, with approximately 16% occurring only once. Specimen: PBMCs or a T cell subset sorted from them (not recorded which). These TCRs come from a man aged 18 to 29 who had mild COVID-19 (a few samples of this study predate the infection). Cell type and time point are not known. Each CDR3 is given with its conserved first and last residue. A D gene is named only where the DNA matches it firmly. Clone size is given for some rows only: seen once, a few or many times, or a class if the clone is expanded.

j_gene,v_gene,abundance,d_gene,CDR3aa,CDR3nt
TRBJ1-1,TRBV18,few,.,CASSPPLGGDTEAFF,TGTGCCAGCTCACCACCGTTAGGCGGGGACACTGAAGCTTTCTTT
TRBJ1-2,TRBV2,.,.,CASSELGTNYGYTF,TGTGCCAGCAGTGAACTCGGAACTAACTATGGCTACACCTTC
TRBJ2-2,TRBV12-5,.,.,CASGFLLRTENTGELFF,TGTGCTAGTGGTTTCCTTCTCAGGACAGAGAACACCGGGGAGCTGTTTTTT
TRBJ2-1,TRBV11-2,.,TRBD1,CASSHRQGSYNEQFF,TGTGCCAGCAGCCACCGACAGGGATCGTACAATGAGCAGTTCTTC
TRBJ2-7,TRBV18,.,TRBD1,CASSPTGADIEQYF,TGTGCCAGCTCACCTACAGGGGCTGACATAGAGCAGTACTTC
TRBJ2-1,TRBV11-2,many,.,CASASDPSSYNEQFF,TGTGCCAGCGCCTCTGACCCGTCCTCCTACAATGAGCAGTTCTTC
TRBJ2-3,TRBV12-3/TRBV12-4,.,.,CASSLLITSRRTDTQYF,TGTGCCAGCAGTCTTCTTATCACTAGCCGTCGCACAGATACGCAGTATTTT
TRBJ2-3,TRBV6-5,few,.,CASSYSIGTATDTQYF,TGTGCCAGCAGTTACTCGATAGGGACTGCCACAGATACGCAGTATTTT
TRBJ2-3,TRBV7-6,.,.,CASSALYRDTNTQYF,TGTGCCAGCAGCGCACTTTACAGGGACACGAATACGCAGTATTTT
TRBJ2-3,TRBV20-1,.,TRBD2,CSAAGGGTDTQYF,TGCAGTGCAGCGGGGGGGGGCACAGATACGCAGTATTTT
TRBJ2-2,TRBV9,.,.,CASSLWTLTGELFF,TGTGCCAGCAGCCTCTGGACTCTAACCGGGGAGCTGTTTTTT
TRBJ1-4,TRBV5-1,few,.,CASSSGEATNEKLFF,TGCGCCAGCAGCTCCGGAGAGGCAACTAATGAAAAACTGTTTTTT
TRBJ1-2,TRBV7-2,.,.,CASSLDTGSFYGYTF,TGTGCCAGCAGCTTAGACACAGGAAGCTTCTATGGCTACACCTTC
TRBJ2-2,TRBV24-1,few,.,CATSDLGAAGELFF,TGTGCCACCAGTGACCTAGGGGCCGCCGGGGAGCTGTTTTTT
TRBJ2-7,TRBV2,few,.,CAIDANPYEQYF,TGTGCCATAGACGCAAACCCCTACGAGCAGTACTTC
TRBJ2-5,TRBV20-1,.,TRBD2,CSFGSSGSGRTQYF,TGCAGTTTTGGTTCTAGCGGTAGCGGTCGGACCCAGTACTTC
TRBJ1-5,TRBV28,few,.,CASSPGQRNQPQHF,TGTGCCAGCAGTCCTGGACAGAGAAATCAGCCCCAGCATTTT
TRBJ1-2,TRBV9,.,.,CASSVTGDTNYGYTF,TGTGCCAGCAGCGTAACCGGGGACACTAACTATGGCTACACCTTC
TRBJ2-2,TRBV6-5,few,TRBD2,CASSYSTSGGEANTGELFF,TGTGCCAGCAGTTACTCGACTAGCGGGGGGGAAGCGAACACCGGGGAGCTGTTTTTT
TRBJ2-3,TRBV28,.,.,CASRPGWGLDGTDTQYF,TGTGCCAGCAGGCCCGGTTGGGGGCTGGACGGCACAGATACGCAGTATTTT
TRBJ2-5,TRBV10-3,.,.,CAIAGTMYQETQYF,TGTGCCATTGCCGGGACAATGTACCAAGAGACCCAGTACTTC
TRBJ2-7,TRBV5-1,few,.,CASSSQRGYEQYF,TGCGCCAGCAGCTCCCAGCGAGGCTACGAGCAGTACTTC
TRBJ2-7,TRBV5-1,.,.,CASSQRGGYEQYF,TGCGCCAGCTCCCAAAGGGGAGGCTACGAGCAGTACTTC
TRBJ2-2,TRBV24-1,.,.,CATPRGAGELFF,TGTGCCACCCCAAGGGGGGCCGGGGAGCTGTTTTTT
TRBJ1-6,TRBV7-2,.,TRBD1,CASSSGQGRTLRSPLHF,TGTGCCAGCAGCTCGGGACAGGGTCGGACCTTGAGGTCACCCCTCCACTTT
TRBJ2-3,TRBV7-3,many,.,CASSPYYGSSQYF,TGTGCCAGCAGCCCTTACTATGGATCGTCGCAGTATTTT
TRBJ2-1,TRBV4-3,.,.,CASSPSGESSYNEQFF,TGCGCCAGCAGCCCCTCGGGGGAGAGCTCCTACAATGAGCAGTTCTTC